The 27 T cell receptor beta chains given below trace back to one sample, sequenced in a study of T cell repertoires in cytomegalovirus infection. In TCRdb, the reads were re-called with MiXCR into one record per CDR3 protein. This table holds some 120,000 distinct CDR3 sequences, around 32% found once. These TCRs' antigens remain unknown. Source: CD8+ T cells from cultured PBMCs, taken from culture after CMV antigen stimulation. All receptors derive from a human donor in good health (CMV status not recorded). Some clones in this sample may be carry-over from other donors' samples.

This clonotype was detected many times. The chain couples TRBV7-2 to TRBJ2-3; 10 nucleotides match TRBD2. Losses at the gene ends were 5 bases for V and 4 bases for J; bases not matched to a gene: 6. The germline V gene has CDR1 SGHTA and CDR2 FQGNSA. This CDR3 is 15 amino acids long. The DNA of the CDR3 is TGTGCCAGCAGCGTCAGCGGGGGGGCTTCAGATACGCAGTATTTT. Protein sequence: CASSVSGGASDTQYF. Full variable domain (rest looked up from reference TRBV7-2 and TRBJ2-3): GAGVSQSPSNKVTEKGKDVELRCDPISGHTALYWYRQSLGQGLEFLIYFQGNSAPDKSGLPSDRFSAERTGGSVSTLTIQRTQQEDSAVYLCASSVSGGASDTQYFGPGTRLTVL.

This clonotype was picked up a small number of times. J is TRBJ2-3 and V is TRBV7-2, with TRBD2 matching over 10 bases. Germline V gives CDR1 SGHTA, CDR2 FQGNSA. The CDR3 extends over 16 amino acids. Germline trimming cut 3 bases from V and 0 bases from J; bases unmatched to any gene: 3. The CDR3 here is CASSFLAGASTDTQYF. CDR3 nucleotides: TGTGCCAGCAGCTTCCTAGCGGGGGCCAGCACAGATACGCAGTATTTT.

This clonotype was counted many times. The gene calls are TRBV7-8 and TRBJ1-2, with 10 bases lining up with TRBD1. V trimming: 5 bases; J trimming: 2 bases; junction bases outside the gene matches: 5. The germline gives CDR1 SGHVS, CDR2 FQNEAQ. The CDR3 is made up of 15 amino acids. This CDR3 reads CASSQAGQGNYGYTF. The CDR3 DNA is TGTGCCAGCAGCCAAGCGGGACAGGGGAACTATGGCTACACCTTC.

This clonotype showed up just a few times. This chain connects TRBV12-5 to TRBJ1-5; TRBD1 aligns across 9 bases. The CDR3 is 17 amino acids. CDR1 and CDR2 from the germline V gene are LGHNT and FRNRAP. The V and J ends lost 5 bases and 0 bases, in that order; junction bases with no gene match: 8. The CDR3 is CASGPRTGEDSNQPQHF. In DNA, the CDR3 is TGTGCTAGTGGTCCACGGACAGGGGAAGATAGCAATCAGCCCCAGCATTTT.

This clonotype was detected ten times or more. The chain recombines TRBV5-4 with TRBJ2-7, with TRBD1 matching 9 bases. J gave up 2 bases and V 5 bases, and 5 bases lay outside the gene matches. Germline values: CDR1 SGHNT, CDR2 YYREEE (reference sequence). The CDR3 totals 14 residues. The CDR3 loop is CASRPDRGPYEQYF. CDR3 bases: TGTGCCAGCAGGCCGGACAGGGGACCCTACGAGCAGTACTTC.

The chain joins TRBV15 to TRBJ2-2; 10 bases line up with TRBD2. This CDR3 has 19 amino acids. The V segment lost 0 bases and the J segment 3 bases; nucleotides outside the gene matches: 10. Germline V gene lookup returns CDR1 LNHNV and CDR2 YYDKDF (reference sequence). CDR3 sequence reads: CATSREQASGGAYTGELFF. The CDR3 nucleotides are TGTGCCACCAGCAGAGAGCAGGCGAGCGGGGGGGCCTACACCGGGGAGCTGTTTTTT. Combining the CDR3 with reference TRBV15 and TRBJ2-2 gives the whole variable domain DAMVIQNPRYQVTQFGKPVTLSCSQTLNHNVMYWYQQKSSQAPKLLFHYYDKDFNNEADTPDNFQSRRPNTSFCFLDIRSPGLGDTAMYLCATSREQASGGAYTGELFFGEGSRLTVL.

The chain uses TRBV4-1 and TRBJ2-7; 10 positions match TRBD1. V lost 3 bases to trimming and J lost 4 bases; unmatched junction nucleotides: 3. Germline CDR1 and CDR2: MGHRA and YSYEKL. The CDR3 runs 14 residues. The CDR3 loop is CASSHDRGRYEQYF. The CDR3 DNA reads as TGCGCCAGCAGCCACGACAGGGGGCGATACGAGCAGTACTTC.

The CDR3 coding sequence is TGTGCCAGCATCACTAGCGGGGGAAAAGAGACCCAGTACTTC. Translation gives CASITSGGKETQYF. This chain uses TRBV2 with TRBJ2-5, with 11 bases matching TRBD2. J was trimmed by 3 bases and V by 7 bases; bases with no gene match: 4. Germline loops: CDR1 SNHLY, CDR2 FYNNEI. This CDR3 is built from 14 residues. Full variable domain (outside the CDR3, taken from reference TRBV2 and TRBJ2-5): EPEVTQTPSHQVTQMGQEVILRCVPISNHLYFYWYRQILGQKVEFLVSFYNNEISEKSEIFDDQFSVERPDGSNFTLKIRSTKLEDSAMYFCASITSGGKETQYFGPGTRLLVL.

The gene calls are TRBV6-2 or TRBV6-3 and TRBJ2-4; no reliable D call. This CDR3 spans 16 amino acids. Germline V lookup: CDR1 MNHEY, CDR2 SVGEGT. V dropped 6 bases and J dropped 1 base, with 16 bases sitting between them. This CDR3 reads CASRHKGAYAKNIQYF. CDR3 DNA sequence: TGTGCCAGCAGGCACAAGGGTGCCTATGCCAAAAACATTCAGTACTTC.

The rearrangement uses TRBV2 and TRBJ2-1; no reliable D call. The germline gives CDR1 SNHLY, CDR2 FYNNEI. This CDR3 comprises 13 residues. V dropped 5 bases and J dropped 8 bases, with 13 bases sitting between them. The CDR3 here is CASSTWIGDEQFF. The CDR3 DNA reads TGTGCCAGCAGTACCTGGATCGGCGATGAGCAGTTCTTC.

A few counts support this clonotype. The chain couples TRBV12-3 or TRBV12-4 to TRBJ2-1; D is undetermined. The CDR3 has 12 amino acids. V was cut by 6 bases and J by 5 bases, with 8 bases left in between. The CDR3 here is CASSPANNEQFF. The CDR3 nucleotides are TGTGCCAGCAGCCCCGCCAACAATGAGCAGTTCTTC.

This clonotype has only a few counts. CDR3 DNA: TGTGCCAGCAGTTTGGGACCAGGCAATCAGCCCCAGCATTTT. This codes for CASSLGPGNQPQHF. The V and J genes are TRBV12-3 or TRBV12-4 and TRBJ1-5, with D possibly TRBD1 on 5 matching bases. This CDR3 has 14 residues. Trimming pared 3 bases from V and 2 bases from J, leaving 8 bases between.

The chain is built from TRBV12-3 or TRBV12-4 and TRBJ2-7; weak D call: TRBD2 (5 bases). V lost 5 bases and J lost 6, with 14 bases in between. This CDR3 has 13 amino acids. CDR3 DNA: TGTGCCAGCAGTCCCCGGGGTTCCGGCGAGCAGTACTTC. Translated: CASSPRGSGEQYF.

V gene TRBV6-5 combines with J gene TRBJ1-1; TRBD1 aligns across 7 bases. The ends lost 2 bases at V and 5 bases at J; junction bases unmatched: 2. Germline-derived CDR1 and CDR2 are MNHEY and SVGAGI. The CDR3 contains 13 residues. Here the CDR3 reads CASSYRGPTEAFF. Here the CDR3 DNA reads TGTGCCAGCAGTTACAGGGGGCCGACTGAAGCTTTCTTT.

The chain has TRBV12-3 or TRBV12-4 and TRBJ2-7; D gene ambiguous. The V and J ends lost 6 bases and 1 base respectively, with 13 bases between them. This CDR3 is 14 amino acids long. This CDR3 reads CASSSADGSYEQYF. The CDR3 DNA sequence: TGTGCCAGCAGCTCCGCTGACGGGTCCTACGAGCAGTACTTC.

The CDR3, as DNA: TGCGCCAGCAGTCAATCCGAGGGTTCCCAGCCCCAGCATTTT. This codes for CASSQSEGSQPQHF. The genes are TRBV23-1 and TRBJ1-5; D is uncertain. TRBV23-1 qualifies as an ORF whose function is uncertain. The CDR3 extends over 14 amino acids. Trimming removed 0 bases at V and 7 bases at J, with 10 bases between.

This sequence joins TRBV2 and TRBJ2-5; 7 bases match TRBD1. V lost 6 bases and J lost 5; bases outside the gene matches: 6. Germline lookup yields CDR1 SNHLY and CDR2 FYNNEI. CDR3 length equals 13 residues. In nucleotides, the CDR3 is TGTGCCAGCAGGGAAACAGGGGCGGAGACCCAGTACTTC. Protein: CASRETGAETQYF.

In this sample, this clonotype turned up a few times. In DNA, the CDR3 is TGCAGCGTTGATATGACAGGGGACGGCACAGATACGCAGTATTTT. Translation gives CSVDMTGDGTDTQYF. The V gene is TRBV29-1, the J gene TRBJ2-3, with 8 nucleotides matching TRBD1. CDR1 is SQVTM, CDR2 ANQGSEA, per germline. This CDR3 is 15 amino acids long. The ends lost 3 bases at V and 1 base at J; junction bases unmatched: 6.

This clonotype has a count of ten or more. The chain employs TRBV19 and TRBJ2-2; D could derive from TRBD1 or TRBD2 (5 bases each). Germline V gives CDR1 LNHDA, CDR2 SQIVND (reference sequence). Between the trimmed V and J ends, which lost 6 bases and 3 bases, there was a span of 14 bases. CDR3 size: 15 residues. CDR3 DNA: TGTGCCAGTAGCATCCCTGAGGGGCACACCGGGGAGCTGTTTTTT. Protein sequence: CASSIPEGHTGELFF.

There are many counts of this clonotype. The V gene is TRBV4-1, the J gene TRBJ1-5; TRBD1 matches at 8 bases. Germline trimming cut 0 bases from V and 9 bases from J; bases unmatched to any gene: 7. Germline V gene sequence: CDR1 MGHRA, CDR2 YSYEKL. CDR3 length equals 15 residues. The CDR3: CASSQDQGQGRPQHF. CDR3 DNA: TGCGCCAGCAGCCAAGATCAAGGACAGGGTCGGCCCCAGCATTTT.

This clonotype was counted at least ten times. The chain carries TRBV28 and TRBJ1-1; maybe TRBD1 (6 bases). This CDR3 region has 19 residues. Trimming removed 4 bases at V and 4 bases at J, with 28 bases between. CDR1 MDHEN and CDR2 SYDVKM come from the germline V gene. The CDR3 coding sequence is TGTGCCAGCAGTTCGCACCTCGGGGGGGCGCGAGGTTGGGCCACTGAAGCTTTCTTT. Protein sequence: CASSSHLGGARGWATEAFF.

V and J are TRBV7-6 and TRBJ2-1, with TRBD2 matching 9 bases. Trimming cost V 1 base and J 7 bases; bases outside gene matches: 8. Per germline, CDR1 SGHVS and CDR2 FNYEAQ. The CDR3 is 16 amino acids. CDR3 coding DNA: TGTGCCAGCAGCTTAGTTGCAGCGGGGGGTCTAAATGAGCAGTTCTTC. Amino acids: CASSLVAAGGLNEQFF.

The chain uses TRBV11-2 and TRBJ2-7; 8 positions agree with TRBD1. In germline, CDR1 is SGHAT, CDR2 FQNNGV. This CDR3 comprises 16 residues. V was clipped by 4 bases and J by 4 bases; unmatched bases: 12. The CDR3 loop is CASSSHRTGGRYEQYF. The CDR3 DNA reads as TGTGCCAGCAGCTCGCATCGCACAGGGGGGCGATACGAGCAGTACTTC. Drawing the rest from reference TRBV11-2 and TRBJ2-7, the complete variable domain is EAGVAQSPRYKIIEKRQSVAFWCNPISGHATLYWYQQILGQGPKLLIQFQNNGVVDDSQLPKDRFSAERLKGVDSTLKIQPAKLEDSAVYLCASSSHRTGGRYEQYFGPGTRLTVT.

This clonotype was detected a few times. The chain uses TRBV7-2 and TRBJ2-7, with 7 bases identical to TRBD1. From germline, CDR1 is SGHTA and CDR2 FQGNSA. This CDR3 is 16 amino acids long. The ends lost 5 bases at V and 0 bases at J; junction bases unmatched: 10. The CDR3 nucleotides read TGTGCCAGCAGCACCCGGACAGGTCCCTACTCCTACGAGCAGTACTTC. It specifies CASSTRTGPYSYEQYF.

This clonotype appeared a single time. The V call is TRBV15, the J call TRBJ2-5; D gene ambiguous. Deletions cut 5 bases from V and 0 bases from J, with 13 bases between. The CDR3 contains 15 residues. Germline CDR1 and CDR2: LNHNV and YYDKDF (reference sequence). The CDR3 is CATSARVGYQETQYF. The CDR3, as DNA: TGTGCCACCAGCGCCCGAGTCGGGTACCAAGAGACCCAGTACTTC.

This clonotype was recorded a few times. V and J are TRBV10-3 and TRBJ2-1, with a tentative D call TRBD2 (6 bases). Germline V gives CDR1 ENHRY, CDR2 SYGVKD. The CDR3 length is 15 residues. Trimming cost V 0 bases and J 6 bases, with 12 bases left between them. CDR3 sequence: CAISESGGWANEQFF. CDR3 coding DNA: TGTGCCATCAGTGAGTCCGGGGGTTGGGCCAATGAGCAGTTCTTC.

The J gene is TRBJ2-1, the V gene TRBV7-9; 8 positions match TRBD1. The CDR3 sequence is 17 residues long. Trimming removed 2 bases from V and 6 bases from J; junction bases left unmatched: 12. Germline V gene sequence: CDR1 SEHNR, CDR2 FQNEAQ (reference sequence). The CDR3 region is CASSLFLDRDDGNEQFF. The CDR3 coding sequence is TGTGCCAGCAGCTTATTCCTGGACAGGGATGATGGCAATGAGCAGTTCTTC.